This T cell receptor (beta chain) was found in a study of T cells after yellow fever vaccination. At the level of the study: SMART-Seq v4 Ultra Low Input served to prepare low-cell-number fractions.

For TCR, cDNA came from 5'RACE template switching, which added a universal primer site and UMIs. TCRdb independently ran MiXCR on the 5' RACE reads; one entry per CDR3 protein. Of about 580,000 distinct CDR3 sequences detected, 17% appear once; the ten largest clones hold roughly 17%. Germline values: CDR1 MGHRA, CDR2 YSYEKL. The CDR3 is 13 residues long. Trimming took off 5 bases at V and 6 bases at J, with 13 bases between the two ends. This clonotype was picked up a small number of times. The V call is TRBV4-1, the J call TRBJ1-2; D is ambiguous. The receptor comes from a man aged 18-30 years who received the YFV17D yellow fever vaccine. The starting material was PBMCs, obtained 5 to 6 days after the first yellow fever vaccination. The CDR3, as DNA: TGCGCCAGCAGCGACCGGAGCGTCAATGGCTACACCTTC. This gives the protein CASSDRSVNGYTF.